The 13 T cell receptor beta chains reported below all come from one sample, sequenced in a study of beta chain features in type 1 diabetes. Investigators reverse transcribed all isolated RNA, so they sequenced expressed TCRB transcripts. The repertoire was sequenced with immunoSEQ multiplex PCR; TCRdb's copy has only in-frame clones and lacks some. The repertoire holds 350,000 to 450,000 clones, approximately 15% seen once, with about 0.034% in the top ten. Source material: naive CD4+ T cells from blood. The source is a man younger than 40 in good health.

This clone showed up just a few times. This sample also contains other DNA sequences that code for the same CDR3. This chain links TRBV7-9 with TRBJ1-1; TRBD1 is a possible D gene (5 bases). CDR1 is SEHNR, CDR2 FQNEAQ, per germline (reference sequence). Trimming pared 2 bases from V and 8 bases from J, leaving 6 bases between. The CDR3 is 11 residues long. CDR3 loop: CASSLRTEAFF. The CDR3 DNA reads TGTGCCAGCAGCTTAAGGACAGAAGCTTTCTTT.

In its sample, this clone was seen a few times. The chain combines TRBV29-1 with TRBJ1-2; the D gene is possibly TRBD1 (6 bases). The germline CDR1 and CDR2 sequences are SQVTM and ANQGSEA. The CDR3 has 13 amino acids. Trimming took off 5 bases at V and 4 bases at J, with 14 bases between the two ends. The CDR3 here is CSVTPGQGYGYTF. The CDR3 DNA reads as TGCAGCGTTACACCGGGACAAGGCTATGGCTACACCTTC.

The chain is built from TRBV27 and TRBJ1-2, with 9 bases lining up with TRBD1. Germline loops: CDR1 MNHEY, CDR2 SMNVEV (reference sequence). CDR3 length: 15 amino acids. V shed 5 bases, J shed 1 base, and the junction held 5 bases outside the gene matches. CDR3 region: CASSPGTGHNYGYTF. The CDR3, as DNA: TGTGCCAGCAGTCCGGGGACAGGGCATAACTATGGCTACACCTTC.

The chain employs TRBV6-1 and TRBJ2-7; D uncertain. The CDR3 is 14 residues long. CDR1 and CDR2 (germline): MNHNS, SASEGT. The V end was cut by 7 bases, the J end by 1 base, with 14 bases between. The CDR3 here is CASTRDEHSYEQYF. As DNA, the CDR3 is TGTGCCAGCACCCGAGATGAACATTCCTACGAGCAGTACTTC.

This clone was counted a few times. This sequence joins TRBV7-9 and TRBJ2-1; 11 bases are a match to TRBD2. CDR1 and CDR2 from the germline V gene are SEHNR and FQNEAQ (reference sequence). There are 12 residues in the CDR3. J was trimmed by 12 bases and V by 5 bases; bases with no gene match: 3. CDR3 sequence (DNA): TGTGCCAGCAGCCCTCTAGCGGGAGGGCAGTTCTTC. Its translation is CASSPLAGGQFF.

This clone was observed a few times. The V call is TRBV7-9, the J call TRBJ1-1; TRBD1 aligns across 7 bases. The CDR3 has 14 residues. Per the germline V gene, CDR1 is SEHNR and CDR2 is FQNEAQ (reference sequence). Trimming cost V 5 bases and J 1 base; bases outside gene matches: 4. The CDR3 sequence is CASSPRQGNTEAFF. CDR3 in DNA: TGTGCCAGCAGCCCTCGACAGGGGAACACTGAAGCTTTCTTT.

This clone was counted between two and nine times. This rearrangement joins TRBV29-1 to TRBJ2-2; TRBD1 might be the D (6 bases). Trimming took 4 bases from V and 4 from J, leaving 16 bases between them. Germline CDR1 is SQVTM and CDR2 is ANQGSEA. The CDR3 has 15 residues. The CDR3 loop is CSVGYRAISTGELFF. DNA for the CDR3: TGCAGCGTTGGGTACAGGGCGATAAGCACCGGGGAGCTGTTTTTT.

This clone has more than one count but fewer than ten. The sample holds other DNA sequences that translate to the same CDR3. The V gene is TRBV30, the J gene TRBJ2-7, with D unresolved. The CDR3 is 12 residues long. Germline-derived CDR1 and CDR2 are GTSNPN and SVGIG (reference sequence). V shed 1 base and J shed 1 base, with 5 bases lying between them. CDR3 region: CAWSAGSYEQYV. The CDR3 coding sequence is TGTGCCTGGAGTGCCGGGTCCTACGAGCAGTACGTC.

The chain carries TRBV2 and TRBJ2-7; D is possibly TRBD2 (6 bases). The CDR3 totals 14 residues. Germline CDR1 reads SNHLY; CDR2 reads FYNNEI. Trimming took 3 bases from V and 6 from J, leaving 15 bases between them. CDR3 sequence reads: CASSDWRRGGEQYV. The CDR3 nucleotides are TGTGCCAGCAGTGATTGGCGGAGGGGAGGCGAGCAGTACGTC.

This clone was seen a handful of times. The CDR3 spells CSIFSGIYTDTQYF. As DNA, the CDR3 is TGCAGCATCTTTAGCGGGATTTACACAGATACGCAGTATTTT. This chain uses TRBV29-1 with TRBJ2-3; 8 bases agree with TRBD2. The CDR3 covers 14 residues. Germline trimming cut 8 bases from V and 2 bases from J; bases unmatched to any gene: 9. Germline V gene sequence: CDR1 SQVTM, CDR2 ANQGSEA.

This clone occurred a few times. The chain combines TRBV18 with TRBJ2-4; weak D call: TRBD2 (6 bases). Trimming removed 3 bases at V and 8 bases at J, with 20 bases between. Germline V gene lookup returns CDR1 KGHSH and CDR2 LQKENI. The CDR3 covers 16 residues. The DNA of the CDR3 is TGTGCCAGCTCACCCCCGCCCCCGGTGAGGGAGGACATTCAGTACTTC. This encodes CASSPPPPVREDIQYF.

This clone was counted between two and nine times. The chain employs TRBV29-1 and TRBJ2-2, with D possibly TRBD2 on 6 matching bases. Trimming shortened V by 6 bases and J by 6 bases, and 11 bases separated the two germline ends. CDR1 and CDR2 (germline): SQVTM, ANQGSEA. The CDR3 length is 12 residues. DNA of the CDR3: TGCAGCGTGGGGGGACTTCCCGGGGAGCTGTTTTTT. This codes for CSVGGLPGELFF.

This clone was observed a few times. The chain combines TRBV27 with TRBJ1-5; D possibly corresponds to TRBD1 (5 bases). The CDR3 covers 14 residues. Germline CDR1 is MNHEY and CDR2 is SMNVEV (reference sequence). V was pared by 3 bases and J by 7 bases, with 13 bases between. CDR3 nucleotide sequence: TGTGCCAGCAGTTTTCGGGGGGTCGAACAGCCCCAGCATTTT. This translates into CASSFRGVEQPQHF.